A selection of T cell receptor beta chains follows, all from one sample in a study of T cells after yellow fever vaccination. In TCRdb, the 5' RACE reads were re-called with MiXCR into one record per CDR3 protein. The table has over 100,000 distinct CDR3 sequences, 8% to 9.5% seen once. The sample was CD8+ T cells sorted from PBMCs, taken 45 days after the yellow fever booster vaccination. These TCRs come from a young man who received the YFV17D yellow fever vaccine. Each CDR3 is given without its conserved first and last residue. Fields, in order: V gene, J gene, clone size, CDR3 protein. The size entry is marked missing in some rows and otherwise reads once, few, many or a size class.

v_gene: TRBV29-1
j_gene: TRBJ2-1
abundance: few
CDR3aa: SPQGTDRARQF

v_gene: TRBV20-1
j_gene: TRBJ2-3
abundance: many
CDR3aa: SASPPDVSTDTQY

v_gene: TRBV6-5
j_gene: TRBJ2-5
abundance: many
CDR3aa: ASSSPGRRDGETQY

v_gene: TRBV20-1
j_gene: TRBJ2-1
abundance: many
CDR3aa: SARDFLAGGPNEQF

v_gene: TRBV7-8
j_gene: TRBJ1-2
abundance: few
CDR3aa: ASSLGTGGVYGYT

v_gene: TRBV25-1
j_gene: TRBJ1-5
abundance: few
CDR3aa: ASSAQGESNQPQH

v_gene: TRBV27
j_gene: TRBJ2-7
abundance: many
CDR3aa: ASSSLAGTEGEQY

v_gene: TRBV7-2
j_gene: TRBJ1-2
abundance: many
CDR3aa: ASDTLQGSYGYT

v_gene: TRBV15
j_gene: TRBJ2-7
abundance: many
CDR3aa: ATSRDLGTTNEQY

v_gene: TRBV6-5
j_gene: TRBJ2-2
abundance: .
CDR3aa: ASSSGPGTGTGELF

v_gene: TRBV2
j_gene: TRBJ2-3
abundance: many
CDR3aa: ASSVPPSGISTDTQY

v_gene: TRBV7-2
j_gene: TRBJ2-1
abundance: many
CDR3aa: ASSISLDAFNEQF

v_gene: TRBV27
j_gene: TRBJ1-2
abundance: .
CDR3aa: ASSLSGTGGEGLYGYT

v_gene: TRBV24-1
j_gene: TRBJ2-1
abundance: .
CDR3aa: ATPGPPSNEQF

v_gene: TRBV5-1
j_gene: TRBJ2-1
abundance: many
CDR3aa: ASSLAVLGTGRNASYNEQF

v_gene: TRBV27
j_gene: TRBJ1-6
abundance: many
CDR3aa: ASRQGVYSPLH

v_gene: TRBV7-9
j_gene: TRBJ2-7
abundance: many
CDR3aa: ASSYGSGIDEQY

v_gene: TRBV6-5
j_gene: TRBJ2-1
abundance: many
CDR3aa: ASRTGVADYNEQF

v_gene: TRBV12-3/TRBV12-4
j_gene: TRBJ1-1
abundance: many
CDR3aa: ASSRPAVNTEAF

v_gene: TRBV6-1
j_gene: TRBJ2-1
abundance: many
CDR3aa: ASVQGASYNEQF

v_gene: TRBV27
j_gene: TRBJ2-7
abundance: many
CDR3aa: ASSPAVQGLKEQY

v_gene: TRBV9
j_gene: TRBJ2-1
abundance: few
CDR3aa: ASSVTSGSVYNEQF

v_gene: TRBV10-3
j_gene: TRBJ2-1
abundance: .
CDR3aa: AISAETSGSTDEQF

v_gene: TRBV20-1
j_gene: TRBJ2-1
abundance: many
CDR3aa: SAREGGGRYYNEQF

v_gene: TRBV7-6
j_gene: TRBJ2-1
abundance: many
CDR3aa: ASSPSVGMNEQF

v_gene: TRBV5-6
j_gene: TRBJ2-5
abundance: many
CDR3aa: ASSQPPGGQETQY

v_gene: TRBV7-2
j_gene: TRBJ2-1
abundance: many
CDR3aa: ASAGLQAGNYNEQF

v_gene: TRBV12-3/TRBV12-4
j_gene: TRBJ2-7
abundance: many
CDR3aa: ASKPAGGAYEQY

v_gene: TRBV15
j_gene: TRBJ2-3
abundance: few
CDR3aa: ATSRGFIAGGTDTQY

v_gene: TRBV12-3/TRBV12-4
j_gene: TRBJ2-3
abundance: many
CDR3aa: ASSLIGGRGTQY